This T cell receptor (beta chain) derives from a study of OX40 agonist ivuxolimab in advanced cancers. On the study more broadly: With a range of roughly 20 to 90, age averaged roughly 60 years, and about 80% were male.

The method was immunoSEQ multiplex PCR; TCRdb's version includes in-frame clones alone and lacks a portion of them. This sample has about 93,000 clones, with around 90% found just once. Findings of the study overall: It was not determined which antigens were specifically recognized by the peripheral T cells that had undergone clonal expansion.

CDR3 length: 17 amino acids. Germline V gene data show CDR1 as MDHEN and CDR2 as SYDVKM. The ends lost 0 bases at V and 6 bases at J; junction bases unmatched: 6. Comment on this clone: Its target is not known.

The V gene is TRBV28, the J gene TRBJ2-2; 11 bases are shared with TRBD2. The source material was CD4+ or CD8+ T cells sorted from blood, sampled in a trial of the OX40 agonist ivuxolimab. The sequence derives from an adult with an advanced solid tumor such as melanoma, head and neck, liver or kidney cancer. The CDR3 DNA sequence: TGTGCCAGCAGTTTATGGTCGCTAGCGGGAGGCCCCGGGGAGCTGTTTTTT. Translated, it gives CASSLWSLAGGPGELFF.